The clone carrying this TCR beta chain was recorded at least ten times. Its antigen is not known. TCRdb recomputed clones from the PCR reads via MiXCR. Of under 95,000 clones listed, approximately 11% are singletons. This CDR3 has 14 amino acids. The V gene's germline CDR1 is SNHLY and CDR2 FYNNEI. V gave up 5 bases and J gave up 7 bases; unmatched junction bases: 6. The sample comes from a study of metastatic and nonmetastatic thyroid tumors. The wider study: From malignant and benign thyroid patients, repertoires in blood and in tumor or nodule tissue were compared.

The entire patient cohort was treatment-naive prior to thyroid surgery. Study findings and constraints: When malignant thyroid tumors were compared with benign nodules, TCR beta diversity was reportedly significantly higher in the malignant tumors. This held in both blood and tumor samples.

This rearrangement joins TRBV2 to TRBJ1-5; TRBD1 matches at 9 bases. The sample was blood. This TCR was sampled from a female donor with papillary thyroid cancer or a benign thyroid nodule (not recorded which). Some clones in this sample may be carry-over from other donors' samples. In nucleotides, the CDR3 is TGTGCCAGCAGTCCGGGACAGGGAAAACAGCCCCAGCATTTT. It specifies CASSPGQGKQPQHF.